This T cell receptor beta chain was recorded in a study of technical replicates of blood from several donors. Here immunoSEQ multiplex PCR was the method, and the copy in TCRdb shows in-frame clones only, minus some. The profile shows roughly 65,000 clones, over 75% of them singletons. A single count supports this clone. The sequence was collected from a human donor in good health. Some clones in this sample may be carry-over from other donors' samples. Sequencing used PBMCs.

In DNA, the CDR3 is TGTGCCAGCAGCTTGGGGACTAGCGGGACGAACACCGGGGAGCTGTTTTTT. Protein sequence: CASSLGTSGTNTGELFF. The chain is built from TRBV7-9 and TRBJ2-2, with 13 positions matching TRBD2. The V gene end was trimmed by 3 bases and the J gene end by 0 bases; junction bases not matched to a gene: 1. Germline-derived CDR1 and CDR2 are SEHNR and FQNEAQ (reference sequence). The CDR3 totals 17 residues.